These 3 T cell receptor beta chains share one sample of origin, sequenced in a study of CD8+ T cells in alopecia areata. Extraction and reverse transcription of RNA yielded cDNA as the sequencing template. Measured with immunoSEQ multiplex PCR; TCRdb has only the in-frame clones, and not every one. The table records over 100,000 clones, roughly 50% of them present only once. This specimen was CD8+ T cells sorted from blood, taken at week 0. The receptors were sampled from a human donor with alopecia areata.

V is TRBV15 and J is TRBJ1-4; D not resolved. V dropped 3 bases and J dropped 7 bases, with 18 bases sitting between them. CDR1 is LNHNV, CDR2 YYDKDF, per germline (reference sequence). CDR3 length: 16 amino acids. In nucleotides, the CDR3 is TGTGCCACCAGCAGTCGTTTTACCAGTCCGGGTGAAAAACTGTTTTTT. Translation: CATSSRFTSPGEKLFF.

The table lists this clone with a few counts. The rearrangement uses TRBV14 and TRBJ1-6; the match to TRBD1 covers 7 bases. V shed 4 bases, J shed 11 bases, and the junction held 5 bases outside the gene matches. The germline CDR1 and CDR2 sequences are SGHDN and FVKESK. The CDR3 extends over 13 amino acids. CDR3: CASSPRQGPPLHF. DNA of the CDR3: TGTGCCAGCAGCCCCCGACAGGGTCCACCCCTCCACTTT.

Points on this clone: This clone may be a read error of a much larger clone one base away. The chain employs TRBV4-3 and TRBJ2-2; D gene ambiguous. CDR3 size: 12 residues. Germline lookup yields CDR1 LGHNA and CDR2 YSLEER. Trimming shortened V by 0 bases and J by 7 bases, and 3 bases separated the two germline ends. The CDR3 coding sequence is TGCGCCAGCAGCCAAGATAGCGGGGAGCTGTTTTTT. As protein: CASSQDSGELFF.